This note documents a single T cell receptor (beta chain) sequence. The antigen is unknown. The source of the sample is a study of shared clonotypes between healthy human individuals. Study-level points and caveats: With a few donors compared, 4% to 5% of naive CD4 clonotypes were shared. Non-shared clonotypes displayed generation probabilities falling below those of clonotypes present in all four donors.

The protocol was immunoSEQ multiplex PCR, while the TCRdb copy is restricted to in-frame clones and leaves out a portion. The table records around 1.9 million clones, 93% of them present only once. Positively selected for CCR7, the CD45RO-negative cells used as naive CD8 cells excluded terminally differentiated effector memory CD45RA+ cells. The source is a man in his late teens or twenties in good health. Some clones in this sample may be carry-over from other donors' samples. The sample comprised naive CD8+ T cells from PBMCs.

CDR3 sequence: CASSEYPTGLEAFF. The CDR3 DNA reads as TGTGCCAGCAGTGAATACCCAACAGGTCTTGAAGCTTTCTTT. This chain links TRBV2 with TRBJ1-1; perhaps TRBD1 as D (5 bases). Germline loops: CDR1 SNHLY, CDR2 FYNNEI. This CDR3 region has 14 residues. Trimming took off 2 bases at V and 7 bases at J, with 14 bases between the two ends.